These 32 T cell receptor beta chains were all obtained from the same sample, sequenced in a study of blood T cell repertoires in COVID-19. Clones were sequenced by immunoSEQ multiplex PCR, and TCRdb holds only the in-frame ones, with some missing. The table lists tens of thousands of clones, approximately 89% of them singletons, with approximately 11% in the top ten. Sequencing used peripheral blood. The receptors shown here come from a human donor with active COVID-19. The donor label of this sample is uncertain.

This clone occurred once. In DNA form, the CDR3 reads TGTGCCAGCAGTTTAGCGGGAGGAGAGGTTGAGCAGTTCTTC. Translation gives CASSLAGGEVEQFF. The rearrangement joins TRBV27 to TRBJ2-1; 8 nucleotides agree with TRBD2. After removal of 2 bases from V and 9 bases from J, the junction contained 6 bases not matched to a gene. CDR1 and CDR2 (germline): MNHEY, SMNVEV (reference sequence). The CDR3 is 14 residues long.

J is TRBJ2-5 and V is TRBV30; D may be TRBD2 (6 bases). The germline gives CDR1 GTSNPN, CDR2 SVGIG (reference sequence). The V end lost 4 bases, the J end lost 0 bases, and 9 bases lay between the germline ends. CDR3 size: 13 residues. CDR3 in DNA: TGTGCCTGGAATGGGGGGTACCAAGAGACCCAGTACTTC. Translating gives CAWNGGYQETQYF.

The V and J genes are TRBV6-5 and TRBJ2-5; 7 positions agree with TRBD1. The V gene end was trimmed by 0 bases and the J gene end by 2 bases; junction bases not matched to a gene: 6. The CDR3 loop spans 16 amino acids. Germline V CDR1 and CDR2: MNHEY, SVGAGI. The CDR3 sequence: CASSYSQGVTQETQYF. The CDR3, as DNA: TGTGCCAGCAGTTACTCTCAGGGGGTAACGCAAGAGACCCAGTACTTC.

The rearrangement links TRBV12-3 or TRBV12-4 to TRBJ2-1; D is unresolved. V gave up 6 bases and J gave up 8 bases, with 8 bases separating them. This CDR3 is 11 amino acids long. The CDR3, as DNA: TGTGCCAGCAGCCTACGTGATGAGCAGTTCTTC. It is translated as CASSLRDEQFF.

CDR3 nucleotides: TGTGCCAGCAGTTTCAAACCGGGACAGAAACTCCATGGCTACACCTTC. Its translation: CASSFKPGQKLHGYTF. The chain uses TRBV27 and TRBJ1-2, with TRBD1 identical over 7 bases. The CDR3 covers 16 residues. CDR1 and CDR2 (germline): MNHEY, SMNVEV (reference sequence). J lost 6 bases, V lost 3 bases, and 13 bases had no gene match.

This clone was seen only once. This sequence joins TRBV5-1 and TRBJ2-5; 11 positions match TRBD2. CDR3 length equals 17 residues. Trimming took 4 bases from V and 1 from J; bases not matched to a gene: 9. Germline lookup yields CDR1 SGHRS and CDR2 YFSETQ. The CDR3 region has the DNA TGCGCCAGCAGCGACGGTGGGACTAGCGGATCCCAAGAGACCCAGTACTTC. It translates to CASSDGGTSGSQETQYF.

The chain employs TRBV7-9 and TRBJ1-2; no clear D gene. This CDR3 region has 15 residues. V dropped 6 bases and J dropped 8 bases, with 22 bases sitting between them. Germline loops: CDR1 SEHNR, CDR2 FQNEAQ (reference sequence). DNA for the CDR3: TGTGCCAGCAGAAAGATTGGTTGGGAAGGAGGCGGCTACACCTTC. Translation: CASRKIGWEGGGYTF.

The CDR3 DNA reads TGCGCCAGCATGGAGACCCCTAACAGGGTTGACTATGGCTACACCTTC. Protein sequence: CASMETPNRVDYGYTF. The chain recombines TRBV5-1 with TRBJ1-2; perhaps TRBD1 as D (6 bases). The V end lost 6 bases, the J end lost 3 bases, and 21 bases lay between the germline ends. The germline gives CDR1 SGHRS, CDR2 YFSETQ. This CDR3 has 16 residues. Looking up the rest from reference TRBV5-1 and TRBJ1-2 gives the full variable domain: KAGVTQTPRYLIKTRGQQVTLSCSPISGHRSVSWYQQTPGQGLQFLFEYFSETQRNKGNFPGRFSGRQFSNSRSEMNVSTLELGDSALYLCASMETPNRVDYGYTFGSGTRLTVV.

This chain joins TRBV13 and TRBJ2-3, with 9 bases fitting TRBD2. Germline V CDR1 and CDR2: PRHDT, FYEKMQ (reference sequence). This CDR3 is built from 16 residues. V gave up 5 bases and J gave up 0 bases; unmatched junction bases: 6. As DNA, the CDR3 is TGTGCCAGCAGCCCCTCGACTAGCGGAAGCACAGATACGCAGTATTTT. This codes for CASSPSTSGSTDTQYF.

The J gene is TRBJ1-2, the V gene TRBV5-1; the match to TRBD1 covers 9 bases. V was clipped by 4 bases and J by 4 bases; unmatched bases: 5. This CDR3 region has 14 residues. Germline V gene data show CDR1 as SGHRS and CDR2 as YFSETQ. The CDR3 reads CASSPVTGGYGYTF. The CDR3 DNA sequence: TGCGCCAGCAGCCCGGTGACAGGGGGCTATGGCTACACCTTC.

This sequence joins TRBV19 and TRBJ2-1; the match to TRBD2 covers 14 bases. Germline CDR1 LNHDA, CDR2 SQIVND (reference sequence). J gave up 4 bases and V 4 bases, and 0 bases lay outside the gene matches. The CDR3 runs to 15 residues. CDR3 sequence (DNA): TGTGCCAGTAGTAGGACTAGCGGGGGGTACAATGAGCAGTTCTTC. It is translated as CASSRTSGGYNEQFF.

This clone was found once. The chain uses TRBV29-1 and TRBJ2-3, with D hard to call. V lost 4 bases to trimming and J lost 4 bases, with 15 bases between them. The V gene's germline CDR1 is SQVTM and CDR2 ANQGSEA. This CDR3 region has 14 residues. CDR3: CSVVVTWVPDTQYF. CDR3 DNA sequence: TGCAGCGTTGTGGTGACATGGGTCCCAGATACGCAGTATTTT.

The chain couples TRBV7-9 to TRBJ2-1, with unresolved D. CDR3 length equals 19 residues. V lost 5 bases to trimming and J lost 0 bases, with 23 bases between them. Germline V CDR1 and CDR2: SEHNR, FQNEAQ (reference sequence). The DNA of the CDR3 is TGTGCCAGCAGCCACGTGGAGCAAAGCTCAAGGAGCTCCTACAATGAGCAGTTCTTC. Residues: CASSHVEQSSRSSYNEQFF.

The rearrangement links TRBV5-1 to TRBJ1-5, with D unresolved. Per the germline V gene, CDR1 is SGHRS and CDR2 is YFSETQ. This CDR3 is built from 14 residues. V was clipped by 2 bases and J by 6 bases, with 12 bases between them. Here the CDR3 reads CASSLGSGGQPQHF. CDR3 nucleotides: TGCGCCAGCAGCTTAGGGAGTGGCGGTCAGCCCCAGCATTTT.

The chain joins TRBV10-3 to TRBJ1-5; tentatively, D is TRBD1 (6 bases). Trimming removed 3 bases from V and 5 bases from J, with 14 bases in between. The CDR3 runs 15 residues. Germline CDR1 and CDR2: ENHRY and SYGVKD. DNA of the CDR3: TGTGCCATCAGTGATTCGGCCAGGGGTTATCAGCCCCAGCATTTT. As protein: CAISDSARGYQPQHF.

This chain uses TRBV5-4 with TRBJ1-2; 7 nucleotides line up with TRBD1. CDR1 is SGHNT and CDR2 is YYREEE in the germline V gene (reference sequence). This CDR3 is built from 14 residues. Trimming at V came to 6 bases and at J to 4 bases, leaving 9 bases not matched to a gene. The CDR3 protein is CASTRDRGSYGYTF. Written as DNA, the CDR3 is TGTGCCAGCACCCGGGACAGAGGCTCCTATGGCTACACCTTC.

The chain carries TRBV10-3 and TRBJ2-1, with a possible D match to TRBD2 (6 bases). CDR3 length: 12 amino acids. Germline lookup yields CDR1 ENHRY and CDR2 SYGVKD. Trimming pared 7 bases from V and 7 bases from J, leaving 11 bases between. CDR3 coding DNA: TGTGCCATCACGGAGGGAAGGAATGAGCAGTTCTTC. This translates into CAITEGRNEQFF.

The V call is TRBV10-3, the J call TRBJ1-4, with D uncertain. V was trimmed by 7 bases and J by 4 bases, leaving 10 bases between them. The germline V gene has CDR1 ENHRY and CDR2 SYGVKD. CDR3 length equals 13 residues. The CDR3 spells CAITGGDNEKLFF. As DNA, the CDR3 is TGTGCCATCACCGGCGGAGATAATGAAAAACTGTTTTTT.

CDR3 in amino acids: CASTPGSANYGYTF. The CDR3 DNA is TGTGCCAGCACCCCCGGGAGTGCCAACTATGGCTACACCTTC. The chain employs TRBV7-9 and TRBJ1-2; unclear D gene. Germline V lookup: CDR1 SEHNR, CDR2 FQNEAQ (reference sequence). Trimming took off 7 bases at V and 2 bases at J, with 14 bases between the two ends. This CDR3 has 14 residues.

The genes are TRBV29-1 and TRBJ2-1, with 7 bases identical to TRBD2. Germline V gene data show CDR1 as SQVTM and CDR2 as ANQGSEA. The CDR3 extends over 14 amino acids. J was trimmed by 0 bases and V by 6 bases; bases with no gene match: 5. CDR3 nucleotides: TGCAGCGTCTCTGGGGGGGGCTCCTACAATGAGCAGTTCTTC. It yields the protein CSVSGGGSYNEQFF.

The chain employs TRBV11-2 and TRBJ2-7; 10 nucleotides agree with TRBD2. Germline lookup yields CDR1 SGHAT and CDR2 FQNNGV. With V trimmed by 5 bases and J by 2 bases, 6 bases remained unmatched. The CDR3 runs 15 residues. The CDR3 here is CASSTGTSAAYEQYF. The CDR3 DNA is TGTGCCAGCAGCACCGGGACTAGCGCAGCCTACGAGCAGTACTTC.

This chain links TRBV11-2 with TRBJ2-1; TRBD2 agrees at 12 bases. V dropped 6 bases and J dropped 5; count of bases not matched to a gene: 11. The germline CDR1 and CDR2 sequences are SGHAT and FQNNGV. CDR3 length: 17 residues. For the CDR3, the DNA is TGTGCCAGCAGGGGACTAGCGGGCCGGGGCCGCGACAATGAGCAGTTCTTC. Its protein product is CASRGLAGRGRDNEQFF.

This chain connects TRBV30 to TRBJ1-2; TRBD1 might be the D (5 bases). CDR3 length: 14 amino acids. The V gene lost 3 bases and the J gene lost 3 bases, with 14 bases spanning the gap. Germline V CDR1 and CDR2: GTSNPN, SVGIG (reference sequence). The CDR3 bases are TGTGCCTGGAGCGGGGACTCCGGGGACTATGGCTACACCTTC. It translates to CAWSGDSGDYGYTF.

J is TRBJ2-7 and V is TRBV5-8, with D perhaps TRBD2 (6 bases). In germline, CDR1 is SGHTS, CDR2 YDEGEE. Between the trimmed V and J ends, which lost 2 bases and 5 bases, there was a span of 11 bases. CDR3 length: 13 residues. The CDR3: CASSFGGPNEQYF. The CDR3 nucleotides are TGTGCCAGCAGCTTCGGGGGACCTAACGAGCAGTACTTC.

The chain combines TRBV29-1 with TRBJ2-5; D possibly corresponds to TRBD2 (6 bases). V gave up 4 bases and J gave up 5 bases, with 14 bases separating them. Per the germline V gene, CDR1 is SQVTM and CDR2 is ANQGSEA. The CDR3 length is 13 residues. As DNA, the CDR3 is TGCAGCGTTGCCGGGAGCTCCAGGGAGACCCAGTACTTC. Translation gives CSVAGSSRETQYF.

V gene TRBV10-1 combines with J gene TRBJ1-2, with a tentative D call TRBD1 (6 bases). The ends were cut back, 6 bases at V and 3 bases at J, with 17 bases in the middle. CDR1 is WNHNN, CDR2 SYGVQD, per germline (reference sequence). CDR3 length: 15 residues. The CDR3 coding sequence is TGCGCCAGCAGCGAGGGGTCACCAGGGGACTATGGCTACACCTTC. Translation: CASSEGSPGDYGYTF.

The CDR3 sequence is CASSLAGPYNEQFF. DNA for the CDR3: TGTGCCAGCAGCTTGGCGGGTCCCTACAATGAGCAGTTCTTC. The chain recombines TRBV11-3 with TRBJ2-1; D may be TRBD2 (5 bases). Germline CDR1 and CDR2: SGHNT and YENEEA. The CDR3 runs 14 residues. V shed 3 bases and J shed 2 bases, with 8 bases lying between them.

This clone was recorded only once. The J gene is TRBJ1-4, the V gene TRBV11-2, with D hard to call. From germline, CDR1 is SGHAT and CDR2 FQNNGV. This CDR3 is 15 amino acids long. V was pared by 2 bases and J by 2 bases, with 9 bases between. CDR3 DNA sequence: TGTGCCAGCAGCTTACGTGTCGCGACTAATGAAAAACTGTTTTTT. Protein: CASSLRVATNEKLFF.

The chain has TRBV28 and TRBJ2-7, with D possibly matching TRBD2 (7 bases). CDR1 is MDHEN, CDR2 SYDVKM, per germline. Trimming left V 7 bases short and J 5 bases short, with 24 bases between. This CDR3 is built from 16 residues. CDR3 sequence reads: CASIIGRGASLHEQYF. For the CDR3, the DNA is TGTGCCAGCATCATAGGCCGGGGGGCGAGTCTACACGAGCAGTACTTC.

The J gene is TRBJ2-7, the V gene TRBV7-8, with 8 bases identical to TRBD1. The CDR3 spans 15 residues. V was pared by 4 bases and J by 5 bases, with 10 bases of the junction left unmatched. The V gene's germline CDR1 is SGHVS and CDR2 FQNEAQ. This CDR3 is CASSSLPDRGNEQYF. The CDR3 coding sequence is TGTGCCAGCAGCTCCCTGCCAGACAGGGGTAACGAGCAGTACTTC. The full variable domain, completed using reference TRBV7-8 and TRBJ2-7, is GAGVSQSPRYKVAKRGQDVALRCDPISGHVSLFWYQQALGQGPEFLTYFQNEAQLDKSGLPSDRFFAERPEGSVSTLKIQRTQQEDSAVYLCASSSLPDRGNEQYFGPGTRLTVT.

CDR3 sequence reads: CASSQSGEKLFF. The CDR3 DNA sequence: TGTGCCAGCAGCCAATCGGGGGAAAAACTGTTTTTT. This chain connects TRBV3-1 (or the pseudogene TRBV3-2) to TRBJ1-4; D is unresolved. V gave up 2 bases and J gave up 8 bases, with 6 bases separating them. Germline CDR1 and CDR2: LGHDT and YNNKEL (reference sequence). CDR3 length equals 12 residues.

DNA for the CDR3: TGTGCCAGCAGCCTAATAGCGGGGGGTCAACCTCAAGAGACCCAGTACTTC. Translated: CASSLIAGGQPQETQYF. This chain uses TRBV7-8 with TRBJ2-5; TRBD2 matches at 10 bases. Per germline, CDR1 SGHVS and CDR2 FQNEAQ. The CDR3 has 17 residues. V lost 5 bases, J lost 2 bases, and 11 bases stayed unmatched.